The source of this T cell receptor (beta chain) is a study of radiation and T cells in renal cell carcinoma. Across the study: Nephrectomy followed 15 Gy stereotactic body radiation by 4 weeks.

Study findings and constraints: Without pretreatment biopsies, baseline tumor clonotype presence was undetermined. In blood, top tumor clones expanded by 2 weeks, shrinking by 4.

The assay was immunoSEQ multiplex PCR, and TCRdb's table has in-frame clones only and misses some. The data hold about 140,000 clones, with less than 90% observed a single time. Time point defined: baseline pretreatment blood. Treatment in this sample: 15 Gy SBRT to primary tumor, nephrectomy 4 weeks later. The CDR3 has 12 residues. Per the germline V gene, CDR1 is SGHTA and CDR2 is FQGNSA. Details on this clone: Its antigen remains unknown. Compared with germline, one end of the junction differs, possibly owing to a read error.

The rearrangement links TRBV7-2 to TRBJ2-4; 8 nucleotides align to TRBD1. The sample in question was blood, obtained from a patient whose treatment included radiotherapy and nephrectomy. This sequence originates from a woman in her fifties or sixties with renal cell carcinoma. The CDR3 sequence is CASSSLQGAVDF. The CDR3 DNA follows: TGTGCCAGCAGCTCCTTGCAGGGGGCAGTTGACTTC.